The count of the clone carrying this T cell receptor (beta chain) is one. What it binds is unknown. This sample was taken from a study of cytomegalovirus exposure and HLA in healthy donors. Overall study context: The roughly 110 validation repertoires matched the 650 to 850 first-cohort repertoires in platform, a later analysis reported.

The study, taken as a whole, reports: The study flagged some 170 TCR beta chains as cytomegalovirus-associated. According to a later analysis, TCR clusters from the first cohort tended to co-occur in the 120 or so validation repertoires.

The repertoire was sequenced with immunoSEQ multiplex PCR; TCRdb's copy has only in-frame clones and lacks some. The sample gives roughly 330,000 clones, around 90% of which show up once; roughly 1.2% is in the top ten. The germline V gene has CDR1 MNHNS and CDR2 SASEGT. The ends lost 5 bases at V and 0 bases at J; junction bases unmatched: 3. This CDR3 has 14 amino acids. Sample: PBMCs. This chain uses TRBV6-1 with TRBJ2-5; 7 bases line up with TRBD1. The TCR comes from a woman in her thirties in good health and CMV-seropositive. The CDR3 nucleotides read TGTGCCAGCAGTAAACAGGGGTACCAAGAGACCCAGTACTTC. Its protein is CASSKQGYQETQYF.